This T cell receptor (beta chain) derives from a study of cytomegalovirus exposure and HLA in healthy donors. Overall study context: Among around 170 million T cells, an earlier analysis found 120 million or so unique TCR beta sequences.

Both 60 Vbeta primers and 13 Jbeta primers went into the PCR. The protocol was immunoSEQ multiplex PCR, while the TCRdb copy is restricted to in-frame clones and leaves out a portion. This sample has about 110,000 clones, with about 70% found just once. Study conclusions and caveats: From TCR beta sequences, most subjects' HLA-A and HLA-B alleles were reportedly predicted accurately. In a later analysis, several top co-occurrence clusters appeared linked to parvovirus B19, influenza, CMV and Epstein-Barr virus. Exclusion applied to some V segments, including TRBV6-2 and TRBV6-3, as they were indistinguishable.

Per the germline V gene, CDR1 is MDHEN and CDR2 is SYDVKM. CDR3 length: 14 residues. Trimming pared 2 bases from V and 4 bases from J, leaving 11 bases between. This clone was found once. Its antigen is currently unknown. Sequenced: PBMCs. The gene calls are TRBV28 and TRBJ1-2, with D unresolved. This clonotype was obtained from a female donor in good health and CMV-seronegative. The CDR3 loop reads CASSLLSGVYGYTF. The CDR3 coding sequence is TGTGCCAGCAGTTTACTGTCGGGAGTCTATGGCTACACCTTC.